One sample yielded the 13 T cell receptor beta chains listed below, sequenced in a study of T cell repertoires in cytomegalovirus infection. No antigen is known for these receptors. Each CDR3 protein gets one entry after TCRdb re-called the reads with MiXCR. Here the sample spans around 230,000 distinct CDR3 sequences, less than 50% being singletons. Sequencing was performed on CD8+ T cells from cultured PBMCs, taken from culture after CMV antigen stimulation. The source is a human donor in good health (CMV status not recorded). Some clones in this sample may be carry-over from other donors' samples.

This clonotype was recorded a few times. The rearrangement uses TRBV7-6 and TRBJ1-1; D perhaps matches TRBD1 (6 bases). The CDR3 has 15 residues. Germline V gives CDR1 SGHVS, CDR2 FNYEAQ. V lost 5 bases, J lost 2 bases, and 15 bases lay in between. CDR3 DNA: TGTGCCAGCAGCCAAAGGGGGGCGCAAAACACTGAAGCTTTCTTT. This encodes CASSQRGAQNTEAFF.

The table lists this clonotype with a count of one. V and J are TRBV11-2 and TRBJ2-1, with TRBD1 identical over 8 bases. With 5 bases clipped from V and 10 bases from J, the junction kept 4 bases outside the gene matches. This CDR3 spans 12 amino acids. Germline CDR1 is SGHAT and CDR2 is FQNNGV. For the CDR3, the DNA is TGTGCCAGCAGCCAGGGGGACAGGGAGCAGTTCTTC. It specifies CASSQGDREQFF.

This clonotype was seen a handful of times. CDR3 sequence reads: CASSFGGGTQETQYF. The DNA of the CDR3 is TGCGCCAGCAGCTTTGGCGGGGGAACACAAGAGACCCAGTACTTC. The chain links TRBV5-1 to TRBJ2-5, with 7 bases fitting TRBD2. Germline values: CDR1 SGHRS, CDR2 YFSETQ. The CDR3 is 15 residues long. After removal of 2 bases from V and 2 bases from J, the junction contained 6 bases not matched to a gene.

This clonotype was picked up a small number of times. The rearrangement joins TRBV7-6 to TRBJ1-1; the D gene is possibly TRBD1 (6 bases). Trimming took 6 bases from V and 8 from J, leaving 10 bases between them. The germline V gene encodes CDR1 SGHVS and CDR2 FNYEAQ. This CDR3 has 11 amino acids. The CDR3 sequence is CASRPDREAFF. CDR3 sequence (DNA): TGTGCCAGCAGGCCCGACAGGGAAGCTTTCTTT.

This rearrangement joins TRBV12-3 or TRBV12-4 to TRBJ1-4; D might be TRBD1 (5 bases). The CDR3 spans 13 residues. V was trimmed by 2 bases and J by 11 bases, leaving 12 bases between them. This CDR3 is CASSLSEQEKLFF. In DNA form, the CDR3 reads TGTGCCAGCAGTTTATCAGAACAGGAGAAACTGTTTTTT.

The chain uses TRBV4-3 and TRBJ1-5, with 9 bases lining up with TRBD1. Germline V CDR1 and CDR2: LGHNA, YSLEER. Trimming took 3 bases from V and 5 from J; bases not matched to a gene: 5. CDR3 length equals 15 residues. Here the CDR3 reads CASSHQDRGDQPQHF. In DNA, the CDR3 is TGCGCCAGCAGCCATCAGGACAGGGGAGATCAGCCCCAGCATTTT.

The chain links TRBV11-2 to TRBJ2-3; no clear D. V lost 0 bases to trimming and J lost 13 bases, with 8 bases between them. The germline gives CDR1 SGHAT, CDR2 FQNNGV. The CDR3 spans 11 residues. The CDR3 region is CASSLELAKYF. Written as DNA, the CDR3 is TGTGCCAGCAGCTTAGAACTGGCAAAGTATTTT.

The table lists this clonotype with many counts. The chain employs TRBV7-9 and TRBJ1-2, with 12 bases matching TRBD1. J was trimmed by 8 bases and V by 3 bases; bases with no gene match: 13. The CDR3 spans 17 residues. Looked up from germline, CDR1 is SEHNR and CDR2 is FQNEAQ (reference sequence). CDR3 sequence: CASSFTFTGTGGEGYTF. The CDR3 DNA is TGTGCCAGCAGCTTCACCTTCACCGGGACAGGGGGCGAGGGCTACACCTTC.

The table lists this clonotype with a few counts. This chain connects TRBV28 to TRBJ2-1, with D perhaps matching TRBD1 (5 bases). V was pared by 5 bases and J by 8 bases, with 10 bases between. Germline V gene sequence: CDR1 MDHEN, CDR2 SYDVKM. This CDR3 has 12 amino acids. This CDR3 reads CASSPTGYEQFF. The CDR3 DNA follows: TGTGCCAGCAGTCCCACAGGCTATGAGCAGTTCTTC. The full variable domain, with the rest looked up from reference TRBV28 and TRBJ2-1, is DVKVTQSSRYLVKRTGEKVFLECVQDMDHENMFWYRQDPGLGLRLIYFSYDVKMKEKGDIPEGYSVSREKKERFSLILESASTNQTSMYLCASSPTGYEQFFGPGTRLTVL.

This chain uses TRBV28 with TRBJ2-1; 15 bases line up with TRBD2. The CDR3 is 16 residues long. Germline lookup yields CDR1 MDHEN and CDR2 SYDVKM. Trimming at V came to 2 bases and at J to 8 bases, leaving 4 bases not matched to a gene. DNA for the CDR3: TGTGCCAGCAGTTTAGGACTAGCGGGAGGGTTCGATGAGCAGTTCTTC. Protein sequence: CASSLGLAGGFDEQFF.

V and J are TRBV7-6 and TRBJ1-2; D perhaps matches TRBD1 (6 bases). Germline V gives CDR1 SGHVS, CDR2 FNYEAQ. The ends were cut back, 4 bases at V and 3 bases at J, with 15 bases in the middle. The CDR3 consists of 15 residues. For the CDR3, the DNA is TGTGCCAGCAGCTCCGGGGGCGGAGTGGACTATGGCTACACCTTC. It translates to CASSSGGGVDYGYTF.

The rearrangement links TRBV12-3 or TRBV12-4 to TRBJ2-7; no clear D. Trimming left V 5 bases short and J 10 bases short, with 12 bases between. The CDR3 consists of 11 residues. In nucleotides, the CDR3 is TGTGCCAGCAGTACTGCGTACTATCAGTACTTC. This gives the protein CASSTAYYQYF.

This clonotype was detected a few times. The chain links TRBV6-1 to TRBJ2-2; 9 bases fit TRBD1. CDR3 length: 15 residues. Trimming removed 3 bases from V and 6 bases from J; junction bases left unmatched: 5. Germline V gives CDR1 MNHNS, CDR2 SASEGT. DNA for the CDR3: TGTGCCAGCAGTGACCGGACAGGGGTGGCCGGGGAGCTGTTTTTT. Translation gives CASSDRTGVAGELFF.